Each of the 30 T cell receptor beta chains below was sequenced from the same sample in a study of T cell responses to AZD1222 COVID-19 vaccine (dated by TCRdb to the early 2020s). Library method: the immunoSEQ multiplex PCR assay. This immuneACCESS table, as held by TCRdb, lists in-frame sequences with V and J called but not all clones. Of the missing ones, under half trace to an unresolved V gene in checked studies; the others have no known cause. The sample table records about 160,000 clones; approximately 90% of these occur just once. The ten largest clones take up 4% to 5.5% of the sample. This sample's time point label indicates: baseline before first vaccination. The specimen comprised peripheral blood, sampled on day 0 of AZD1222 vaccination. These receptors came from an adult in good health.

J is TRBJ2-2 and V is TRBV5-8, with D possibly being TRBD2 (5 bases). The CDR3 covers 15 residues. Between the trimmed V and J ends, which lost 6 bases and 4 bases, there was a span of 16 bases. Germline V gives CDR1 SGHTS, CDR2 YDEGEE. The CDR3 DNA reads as TGTGCCAGCACTCCGGGGAAGGGTCGCACCGGGGAGCTGTTTTTT. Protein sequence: CASTPGKGRTGELFF.

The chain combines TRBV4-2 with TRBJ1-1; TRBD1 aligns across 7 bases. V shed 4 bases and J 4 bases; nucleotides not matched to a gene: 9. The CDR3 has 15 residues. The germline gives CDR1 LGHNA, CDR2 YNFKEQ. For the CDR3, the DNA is TGTGCCAGCAGCCGGGGGGCTACAGGGGTCACTGAAGCTTTCTTT. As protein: CASSRGATGVTEAFF.

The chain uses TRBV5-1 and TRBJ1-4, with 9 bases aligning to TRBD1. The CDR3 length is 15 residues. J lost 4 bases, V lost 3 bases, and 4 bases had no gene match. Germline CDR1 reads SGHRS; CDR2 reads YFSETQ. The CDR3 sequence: CASSSGQGVNEKLFF. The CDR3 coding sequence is TGCGCCAGCAGCTCGGGACAGGGTGTTAATGAAAAACTGTTTTTT.

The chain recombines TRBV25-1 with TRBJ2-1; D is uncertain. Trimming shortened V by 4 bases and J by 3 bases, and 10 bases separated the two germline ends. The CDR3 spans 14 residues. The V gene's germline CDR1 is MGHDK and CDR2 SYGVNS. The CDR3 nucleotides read TGTGCCAGCAGTGGGCGTAGGGTCTACAATGAGCAGTTCTTC. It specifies CASSGRRVYNEQFF. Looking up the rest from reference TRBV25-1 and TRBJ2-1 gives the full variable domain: EADIYQTPRYLVIGTGKKITLECSQTMGHDKMYWYQQDPGMELHLIHYSYGVNSTEKGDLSSESTVSRIRTEHFPLTLESARPSHTSQYLCASSGRRVYNEQFFGPGTRLTVL.

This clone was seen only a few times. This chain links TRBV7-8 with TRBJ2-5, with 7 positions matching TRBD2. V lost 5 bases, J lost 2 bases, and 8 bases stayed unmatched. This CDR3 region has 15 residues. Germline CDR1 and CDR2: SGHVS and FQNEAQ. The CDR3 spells CASSRYLAVQETQYF. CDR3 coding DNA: TGTGCCAGCAGCCGGTACCTAGCGGTTCAAGAGACCCAGTACTTC.

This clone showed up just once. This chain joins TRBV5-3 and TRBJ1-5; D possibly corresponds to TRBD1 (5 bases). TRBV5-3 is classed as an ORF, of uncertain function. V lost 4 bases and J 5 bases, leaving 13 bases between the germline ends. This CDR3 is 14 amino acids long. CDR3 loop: CARSLCVGDQPQHF. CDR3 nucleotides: TGTGCCAGAAGCCTCTGTGTAGGGGATCAGCCCCAGCATTTT.

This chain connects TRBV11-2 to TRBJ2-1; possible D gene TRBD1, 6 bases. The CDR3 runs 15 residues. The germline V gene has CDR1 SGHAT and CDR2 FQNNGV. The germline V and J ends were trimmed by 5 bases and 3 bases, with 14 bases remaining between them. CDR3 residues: CASSPKGDGYNEQFF. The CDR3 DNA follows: TGTGCCAGCAGCCCGAAGGGGGACGGCTACAATGAGCAGTTCTTC.

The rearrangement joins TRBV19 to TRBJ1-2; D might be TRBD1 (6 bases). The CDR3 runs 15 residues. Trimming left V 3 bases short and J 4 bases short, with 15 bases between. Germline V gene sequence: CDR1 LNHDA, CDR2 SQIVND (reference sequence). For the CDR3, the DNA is TGTGCCAGTAGTATGAGTCAGGGGATGGCCTATGGCTACACCTTC. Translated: CASSMSQGMAYGYTF.

The CDR3 nucleotides are TGTGCCAGCATGCCTGGATATAGCAATCAGCCCCAGCATTTT. Its translation: CASMPGYSNQPQHF. The chain has TRBV6-5 and TRBJ1-5; D is uncertain. The CDR3 consists of 14 residues. Per germline, CDR1 MNHEY and CDR2 SVGAGI. V lost 7 bases and J 0 bases, leaving 10 bases between the germline ends.

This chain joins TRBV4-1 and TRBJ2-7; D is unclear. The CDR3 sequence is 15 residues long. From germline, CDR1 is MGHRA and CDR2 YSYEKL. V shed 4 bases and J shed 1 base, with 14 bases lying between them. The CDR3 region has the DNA TGCGCCAGCAGCCTTACCCCGCACAGTTCCTACGAGCAGTACTTC. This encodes CASSLTPHSSYEQYF.

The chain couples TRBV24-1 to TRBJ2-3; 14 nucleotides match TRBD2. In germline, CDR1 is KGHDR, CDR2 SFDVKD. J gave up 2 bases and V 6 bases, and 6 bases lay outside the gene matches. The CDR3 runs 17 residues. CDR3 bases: TGTGCCACCAGTCAGGGACTAGCGGGAGCCCCCACAGATACGCAGTATTTT. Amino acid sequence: CATSQGLAGAPTDTQYF.

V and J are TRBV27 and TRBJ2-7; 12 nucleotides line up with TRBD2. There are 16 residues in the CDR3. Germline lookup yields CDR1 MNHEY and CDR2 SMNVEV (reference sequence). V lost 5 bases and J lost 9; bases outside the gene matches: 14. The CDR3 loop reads CASSPIRTSGAPGQYF. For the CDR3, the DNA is TGTGCCAGCAGTCCCATCCGGACTAGCGGGGCCCCCGGGCAGTACTTC.

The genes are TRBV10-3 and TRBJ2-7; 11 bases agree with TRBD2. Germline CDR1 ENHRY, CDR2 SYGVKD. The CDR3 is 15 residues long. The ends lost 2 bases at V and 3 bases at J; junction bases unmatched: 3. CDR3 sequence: CAISELAGGIYEQYF. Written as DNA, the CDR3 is TGTGCCATCAGTGAGCTAGCGGGAGGTATCTACGAGCAGTACTTC.

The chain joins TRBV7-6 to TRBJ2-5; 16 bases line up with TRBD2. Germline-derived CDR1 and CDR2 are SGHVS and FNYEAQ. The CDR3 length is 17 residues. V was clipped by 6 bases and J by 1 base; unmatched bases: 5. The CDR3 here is CASRGLAGGLSQETQYF. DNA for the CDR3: TGTGCCAGCAGGGGACTAGCGGGAGGGCTAAGCCAAGAGACCCAGTACTTC.

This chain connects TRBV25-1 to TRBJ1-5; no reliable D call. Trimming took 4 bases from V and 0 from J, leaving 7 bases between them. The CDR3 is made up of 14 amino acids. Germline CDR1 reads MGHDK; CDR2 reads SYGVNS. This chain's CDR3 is CASSALYSNQPQHF. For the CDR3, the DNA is TGTGCCAGCAGTGCTCTTTATAGCAATCAGCCCCAGCATTTT.

CDR3 sequence: CASSELAGVTGELFF. CDR3 bases: TGTGCCAGCAGCGAACTAGCGGGAGTCACCGGGGAGCTGTTTTTT. The genes are TRBV7-2 and TRBJ2-2; 11 bases agree with TRBD2. The CDR3 has 15 residues. V lost 5 bases to trimming and J lost 4 bases; unmatched junction nucleotides: 3. The germline V gene has CDR1 SGHTA and CDR2 FQGNSA.

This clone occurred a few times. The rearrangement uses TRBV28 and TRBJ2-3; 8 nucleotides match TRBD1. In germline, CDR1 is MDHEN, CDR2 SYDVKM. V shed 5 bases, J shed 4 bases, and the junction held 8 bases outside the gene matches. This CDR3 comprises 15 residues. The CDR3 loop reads CASSLRDRRADTQYF. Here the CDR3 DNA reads TGTGCCAGCAGTCTCCGGGACAGGAGGGCAGATACGCAGTATTTT.

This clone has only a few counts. The CDR3 here is CASSISSGRADEQYF. CDR3 DNA: TGTGCCAGTAGTATTTCTAGCGGGAGAGCCGACGAGCAGTACTTC. This chain joins TRBV19 and TRBJ2-7; 10 bases are a match to TRBD2. Germline assignment: CDR1 LNHDA and CDR2 SQIVND (reference sequence). This CDR3 comprises 15 residues. V was clipped by 3 bases and J by 5 bases; unmatched bases: 7.

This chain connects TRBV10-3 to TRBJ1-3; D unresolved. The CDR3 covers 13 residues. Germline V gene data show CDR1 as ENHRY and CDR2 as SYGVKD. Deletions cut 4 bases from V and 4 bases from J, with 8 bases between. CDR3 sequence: CAISAPEGNTIYF. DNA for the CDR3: TGTGCCATCAGTGCCCCAGAAGGAAACACCATATATTTT.

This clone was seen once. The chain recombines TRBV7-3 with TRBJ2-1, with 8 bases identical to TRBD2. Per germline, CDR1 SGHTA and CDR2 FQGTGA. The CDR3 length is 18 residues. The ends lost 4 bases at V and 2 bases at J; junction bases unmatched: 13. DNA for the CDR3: TGTGCCAGCAGCTCCCCCCCCATACTAGCGGACACCTACAATGAGCAGTTCTTC. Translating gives CASSSPPILADTYNEQFF. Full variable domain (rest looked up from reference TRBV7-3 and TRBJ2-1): GAGVSQTPSNKVTEKGKYVELRCDPISGHTALYWYRQSLGQGPEFLIYFQGTGAADDSGLPNDRFFAVRPEGSVSTLKIQRTERGDSAVYLCASSSPPILADTYNEQFFGPGTRLTVL.

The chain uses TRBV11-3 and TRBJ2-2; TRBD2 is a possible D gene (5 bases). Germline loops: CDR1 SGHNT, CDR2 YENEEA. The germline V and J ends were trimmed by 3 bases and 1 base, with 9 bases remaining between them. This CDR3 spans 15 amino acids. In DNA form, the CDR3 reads TGTGCCAGCAGCTTGCACGAGGGGAACACCGGGGAGCTGTTTTTT. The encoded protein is CASSLHEGNTGELFF.

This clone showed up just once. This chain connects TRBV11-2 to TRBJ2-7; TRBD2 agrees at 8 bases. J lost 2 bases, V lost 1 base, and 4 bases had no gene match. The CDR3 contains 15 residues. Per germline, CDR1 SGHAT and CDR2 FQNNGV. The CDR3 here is CASSLVAGSTYEQYF. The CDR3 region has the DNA TGTGCCAGCAGCTTAGTAGCGGGATCAACCTACGAGCAGTACTTC.

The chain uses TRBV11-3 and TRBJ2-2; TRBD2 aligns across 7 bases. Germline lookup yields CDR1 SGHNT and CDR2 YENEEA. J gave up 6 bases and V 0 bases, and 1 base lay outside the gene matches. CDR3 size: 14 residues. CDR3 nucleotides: TGTGCCAGCAGCTTAGATCGGGGGGCCGGGGAGCTGTTTTTT. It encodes CASSLDRGAGELFF.

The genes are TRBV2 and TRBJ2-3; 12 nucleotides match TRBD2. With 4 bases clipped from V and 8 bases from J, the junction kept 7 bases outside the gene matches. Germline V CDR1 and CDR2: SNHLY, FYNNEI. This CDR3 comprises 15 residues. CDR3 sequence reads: CASSVLAGGRATQYF. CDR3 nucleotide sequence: TGTGCCAGCAGTGTACTAGCGGGAGGACGGGCTACGCAGTATTTT.

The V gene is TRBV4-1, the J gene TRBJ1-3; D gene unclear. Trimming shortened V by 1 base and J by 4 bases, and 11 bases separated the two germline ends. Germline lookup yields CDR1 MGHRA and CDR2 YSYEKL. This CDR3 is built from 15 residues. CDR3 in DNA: TGCGCCAGCAGCCAAGTATCTGACAAGGGAAACACCATATATTTT. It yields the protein CASSQVSDKGNTIYF.

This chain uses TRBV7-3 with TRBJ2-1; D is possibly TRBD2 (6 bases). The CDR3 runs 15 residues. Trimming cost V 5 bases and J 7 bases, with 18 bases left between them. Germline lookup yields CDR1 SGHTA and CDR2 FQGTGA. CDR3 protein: CASSKGLPGANEQFF. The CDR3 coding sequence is TGTGCCAGCAGCAAAGGACTACCCGGGGCGAATGAGCAGTTCTTC.

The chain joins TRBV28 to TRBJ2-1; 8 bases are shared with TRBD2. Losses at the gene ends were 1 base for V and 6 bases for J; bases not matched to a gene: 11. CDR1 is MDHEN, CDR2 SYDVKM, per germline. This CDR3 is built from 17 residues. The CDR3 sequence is CASSLFLGSGSVNEQFF. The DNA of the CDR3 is TGTGCCAGCAGTTTATTTTTAGGCAGCGGGAGTGTCAATGAGCAGTTCTTC.

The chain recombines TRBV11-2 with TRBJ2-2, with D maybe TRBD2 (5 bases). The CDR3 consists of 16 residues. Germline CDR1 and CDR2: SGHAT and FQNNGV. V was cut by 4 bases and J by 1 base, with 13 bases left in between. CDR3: CASSSEVAVNTGELFF. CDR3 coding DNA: TGTGCCAGCAGCTCGGAGGTGGCGGTGAACACCGGGGAGCTGTTTTTT. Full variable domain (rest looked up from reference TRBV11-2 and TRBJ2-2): EAGVAQSPRYKIIEKRQSVAFWCNPISGHATLYWYQQILGQGPKLLIQFQNNGVVDDSQLPKDRFSAERLKGVDSTLKIQPAKLEDSAVYLCASSSEVAVNTGELFFGEGSRLTVL.

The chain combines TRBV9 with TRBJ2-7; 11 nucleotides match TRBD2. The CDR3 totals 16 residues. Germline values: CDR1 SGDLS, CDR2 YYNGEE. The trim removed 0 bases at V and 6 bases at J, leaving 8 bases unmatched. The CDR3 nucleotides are TGTGCCAGCAGCGTAGCTATGGGTAGCGGGAGGGCCGAGCAGTACTTC. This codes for CASSVAMGSGRAEQYF.

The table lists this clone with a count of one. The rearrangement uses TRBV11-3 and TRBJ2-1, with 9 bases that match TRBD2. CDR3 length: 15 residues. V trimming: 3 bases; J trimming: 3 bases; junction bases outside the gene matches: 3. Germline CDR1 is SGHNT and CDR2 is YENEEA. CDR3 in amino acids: CASSLAGGRYNEQFF. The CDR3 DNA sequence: TGTGCCAGCAGCTTGGCGGGAGGGCGCTACAATGAGCAGTTCTTC.